This entry lists 9 T cell receptor beta chains sequenced from one sample in a study of cytotoxic CD8 clonotypes in ibrutinib-treated CLL. Clones were read by immunoSEQ multiplex PCR, and TCRdb kept only the in-frame ones, dropping some. The repertoire holds fewer than 30,000 clones, with 65% to 75% as singletons. The sequencing used PBMCs, collected after 24 months of ibrutinib treatment. Receptors originate from a human donor with chronic lymphocytic leukemia.

This chain connects TRBV5-4 to TRBJ1-2; perhaps TRBD1 as D (5 bases). The germline V gene has CDR1 SGHNT and CDR2 YYREEE (reference sequence). V lost 0 bases to trimming and J lost 8 bases, with 14 bases between them. The CDR3 extends over 14 amino acids. Here the CDR3 reads CASSLAGAGRGYTF. The CDR3 bases are TGTGCCAGCAGCTTGGCCGGGGCAGGCAGGGGCTACACCTTC.

The chain is built from TRBV9 and TRBJ1-1; D not resolved. CDR1 is SGDLS and CDR2 is YYNGEE in the germline V gene. This CDR3 comprises 16 residues. Trimming took 0 bases from V and 1 from J, leaving 13 bases between them. Written as DNA, the CDR3 is TGTGCCAGCAGCGTAGCAGGCCGAATATCGAACACTGAAGCTTTCTTT. Its translation is CASSVAGRISNTEAFF. Full variable domain (outside the CDR3, taken from reference TRBV9 and TRBJ1-1): DSGVTQTPKHLITATGQRVTLRCSPRSGDLSVYWYQQSLDQGLQFLIQYYNGEERAKGNILERFSAQQFPDLHSELNLSSLELGDSALYFCASSVAGRISNTEAFFGQGTRLTVV.

This clone was counted once. This chain connects TRBV9 to TRBJ1-5, with D perhaps matching TRBD1 (5 bases). Germline values: CDR1 SGDLS, CDR2 YYNGEE. The length of the CDR3 is 18 residues. V was cut by 3 bases and J by 0 bases, with 19 bases left in between. In DNA, the CDR3 is TGTGCCAGCAGCGCTTCCGGGACGGAATTTTATAGCAATCAGCCCCAGCATTTT. This gives the protein CASSASGTEFYSNQPQHF. Looking up the rest from reference TRBV9 and TRBJ1-5 gives the full variable domain: DSGVTQTPKHLITATGQRVTLRCSPRSGDLSVYWYQQSLDQGLQFLIQYYNGEERAKGNILERFSAQQFPDLHSELNLSSLELGDSALYFCASSASGTEFYSNQPQHFGDGTRLSIL.

This clone was recorded a few times. The rearrangement uses TRBV5-6 and TRBJ2-3; D remains unclear. V lost 6 bases to trimming and J lost 2 bases, with 16 bases between them. CDR1 and CDR2 (germline): SGHDT, YYEEEE. The CDR3 is 15 amino acids. Written as DNA, the CDR3 is TGTGCCAGCACGTTGGCAGGTACCCTCACAGATACGCAGTATTTT. Its protein product is CASTLAGTLTDTQYF.

With respect to this clone: One junction end does not reproduce the germline sequence, and a read error may be involved. This rearrangement joins TRBV5-1 to TRBJ2-3, with D maybe TRBD1 (6 bases). Germline V CDR1 and CDR2: SGHRS, YFSETQ. The CDR3 length is 14 residues. The CDR3 DNA follows: TGCGCCAGCAGCTCTGGACAGCCCACAGATAGGCAGTATTTT. This encodes CASSSGQPTDRQYF.

The V gene is TRBV5-4, the J gene TRBJ1-2, with no clear D. The CDR3 spans 14 residues. Germline V CDR1 and CDR2: SGHNT, YYREEE (reference sequence). The V end was cut by 4 bases, the J end by 0 bases, with 10 bases between. The CDR3 region has the DNA TGTGCCAGCAGCCCCCGTCCCGCTAACTATGGCTACACCTTC. As protein: CASSPRPANYGYTF.

In its sample, this clone was seen a few times. The rearrangement joins TRBV5-5 to TRBJ1-5, with 10 bases matching TRBD1. The germline CDR1 and CDR2 sequences are SGHKS and YYEKEE (reference sequence). The V segment lost 4 bases and the J segment 2 bases; nucleotides outside the gene matches: 9. The CDR3 contains 17 residues. CDR3 residues: CASSGTGTGVGNQPQHF. The CDR3 nucleotides read TGTGCCAGCAGCGGGACCGGGACAGGGGTTGGCAATCAGCCCCAGCATTTT.

The V and J genes are TRBV10-3 and TRBJ2-1, with D hard to call. Germline V lookup: CDR1 ENHRY, CDR2 SYGVKD. Trimming cost V 6 bases and J 5 bases, with 5 bases left between them. This CDR3 spans 11 amino acids. In DNA, the CDR3 is TGTGCCATCAGCGGAAACAATGAGCAGTTCTTC. Amino acid sequence: CAISGNNEQFF.

At least ten counts were recorded for this clone. The chain recombines TRBV19 with TRBJ1-1, with a weak D call TRBD1 (5 bases). Per germline, CDR1 LNHDA and CDR2 SQIVND (reference sequence). CDR3 length equals 14 residues. V shed 2 bases and J shed 4 bases, with 11 bases lying between them. CDR3 bases: TGTGCCAGTAGTATATCGACAAGGGGCACTGAAGCTTTCTTT. Protein product: CASSISTRGTEAFF.